This T cell receptor (beta chain) is drawn from a study of blood T cell repertoires in COVID-19 (dated by TCRdb to about 2020). Regarding the research as a whole: Samples covering the acute and convalescent phases of COVID-19 were provided by collaborators in the United States, Italy and Spain. The material from the prospective study consisted of cDNA or gDNA derived from T cells, B-cell-depleted T cells, or PBMCs. The dataset comprised deeply sampled blood TCRbeta repertoires from subjects exposed to, actively infected with, or recovered from COVID-19. The repertoires were made available in a free public database intended to serve as a resource for research on the immune response to SARS-CoV-2. Samples came from the ongoing ImmuneRACE study (first 160 participants) plus 1,254 subjects from 6 global collaborators. Sample metadata almost always included a de-identified subject ID, COVID-19 status, age in years and sex. Where HLA class I and class II types were available, the types were taken from metadata supplied by the sample provider, not from assay-based typing.

The immunoSEQ Assay, a bias-controlled multiplex PCR, was used to amplify TCRbeta CDR3 regions from genomic DNA. The authors processed their data as follows. Nucleated cell counts per sample were estimated from amplification of reference gene primers within the assay. To quantify the absolute abundance of each unique TCRbeta CDR3 rearrangement, sequence reads were collapsed and filtered. For each sample, productive Simpson clonality was calculated as the square root of Simpson's diversity index over productive rearrangements. The source is immuneACCESS, and TCRdb retained only in-frame sequences with V and J called. Part of the clones is not carried over; for the studies checked, unresolved V genes explain less than half of this, and the remainder is unexplained. The DNA was the basis for D and trimming; V, J and clone size are from that table. The sample table holds under 200,000 clones, of which roughly 85% were seen once. 8.3% of the sample is held by the ten biggest clonotypes.

Of note for this clone: This clone's antigen is unknown. The input lacks base qualities; no much larger clone sits a single base away.

At the junction V is shortened by 2 bases and J by 2 bases; bases outside the gene matches: 6. Including the terminal cysteine and phenylalanine, the CDR3 comprises 17 residues. Just CDR3 DNA is preserved here, 51 bases in frame from base 1. In the germline V gene, CDR1 corresponds to SGHVS and CDR2 to FNYEAQ. The investigation overall reported the following: How much clinical and demographic metadata was included differed by source and by participant, and the metadata was provided uncurated.

One collaborating source in Seattle enrolled patients while the patients were actively infected and followed the patients over time throughout the course of disease. Collaborating institutions collected whole blood in K2EDTA tubes following their own protocols. For TCRbeta analysis, collaborators shipped samples in one of three forms: frozen whole blood, isolated PBMCs, or DNA extracted from either of those sample types. The sample comprised peripheral blood. In this chain, TRBV7-6 is recombined with TRBJ2-1; the central 10 bases match TRBD2. The clonotype originates from a woman aged 55-75 years with COVID-19, enrolled during active disease. The CDR3 region reads CASSLLPSGRTYNEQFF. The DNA reads TGTGCCAGCAGCTTACTTCCTAGCGGGAGAACCTACAATGAGCAGTTCTTC.